This passage covers 16 T cell receptor beta chains from one sample sequenced in a study of shared clonotypes between healthy human individuals. Profiled with immunoSEQ multiplex PCR; TCRdb holds only in-frame clones, not every one. The sample holds around 2.1 million clones; approximately 95% are singletons and the top ten take approximately 0.13%. The source material was naive CD4+ T cells sorted from blood. Subset: CD45RA+ positively selected. These receptors originate from a man aged 18 to 29 in good health.

This chain links TRBV5-4 with TRBJ1-2; 9 bases are shared with TRBD1. CDR3 length: 15 amino acids. Trimming cost V 2 bases and J 5 bases; bases outside gene matches: 7. The V gene's germline CDR1 is SGHNT and CDR2 YYREEE (reference sequence). This CDR3 reads CASSLRDRALYGYTF. The DNA for the CDR3 is TGTGCCAGCAGCTTAAGGGACAGGGCGTTGTATGGCTACACCTTC. Looking up the rest from reference TRBV5-4 and TRBJ1-2 gives the full variable domain: ETGVTQSPTHLIKTRGQQVTLRCSSQSGHNTVSWYQQALGQGPQFIFQYYREEENGRGNFPPRFSGLQFPNYSSELNVNALELDDSALYLCASSLRDRALYGYTFGSGTRLTVV.

This chain joins TRBV29-1 and TRBJ2-1; 10 bases agree with TRBD2. The trim removed 7 bases at V and 2 bases at J, leaving 8 bases unmatched. The CDR3 has 15 residues. CDR1 is SQVTM and CDR2 is ANQGSEA in the germline V gene. The CDR3 reads CSADGAGGTYNEQFF. The CDR3 DNA sequence: TGCAGCGCCGACGGAGCGGGAGGGACCTACAATGAGCAGTTCTTC.

Regarding this clone: Other DNA sequences in this sample translate to the same CDR3. The gene calls are TRBV6-5 and TRBJ1-2; 8 bases are shared with TRBD1. Germline assignment: CDR1 MNHEY and CDR2 SVGAGI. V shed 6 bases, J shed 2 bases, and the junction held 2 bases outside the gene matches. This CDR3 has 13 amino acids. The CDR3 sequence is CASRGTGNYGYTF. CDR3 DNA: TGTGCCAGCAGGGGGACAGGAAACTATGGCTACACCTTC.

This chain connects TRBV5-6 to TRBJ2-5, with TRBD1 matching over 8 bases. V gave up 4 bases and J gave up 5 bases; unmatched junction bases: 10. CDR3 length: 15 amino acids. Per the germline V gene, CDR1 is SGHDT and CDR2 is YYEEEE. CDR3 sequence (DNA): TGTGCCAGCAGCATCCCGGGACAGGTGGGGGAGACCCAGTACTTC. This gives the protein CASSIPGQVGETQYF.

This chain uses TRBV28 with TRBJ1-1; D gene ambiguous. V was trimmed by 10 bases and J by 4 bases, leaving 31 bases between them. CDR3 size: 18 residues. Germline lookup yields CDR1 MDHEN and CDR2 SYDVKM. The CDR3 spells CAIPFSLQRWTDGTEAFF. In DNA, the CDR3 is TGTGCCATCCCTTTTTCCCTTCAAAGATGGACCGATGGCACTGAAGCTTTCTTT. The full variable domain, rest sourced from reference TRBV28 and TRBJ1-1, is DVKVTQSSRYLVKRTGEKVFLECVQDMDHENMFWYRQDPGLGLRLIYFSYDVKMKEKGDIPEGYSVSREKKERFSLILESASTNQTSMYLCAIPFSLQRWTDGTEAFFGQGTRLTVV.

In this sample, this clone turned up once. This chain connects TRBV4-1 to TRBJ1-2; D not certain. V dropped 5 bases and J dropped 0 bases, with 13 bases sitting between them. CDR3 length: 15 residues. CDR1 and CDR2 from the germline V gene are MGHRA and YSYEKL. The CDR3 DNA is TGCGCCAGCAGCTTTAATTCGGGGACTAACTATGGCTACACCTTC. It translates to CASSFNSGTNYGYTF.

CDR3 loop: CASREGVVQPQHF. CDR3 DNA sequence: TGTGCCAGCAGGGAGGGGGTGGTCCAGCCCCAGCATTTT. The V and J genes are TRBV2 and TRBJ1-5; D might be TRBD1 (6 bases). The CDR3 has 13 amino acids. V was clipped by 6 bases and J by 7 bases, with 13 bases between them. Per germline, CDR1 SNHLY and CDR2 FYNNEI.

This chain links TRBV5-5 with TRBJ2-1; possible D gene TRBD2, 6 bases. The germline gives CDR1 SGHKS, CDR2 YYEKEE (reference sequence). Trimming pared 0 bases from V and 7 bases from J, leaving 14 bases between. CDR3 size: 15 residues. The DNA of the CDR3 is TGTGCCAGCAGCTTGGAGGACTACTCGGGGAATGAGCAGTTCTTC. Its protein product is CASSLEDYSGNEQFF.

In nucleotides, the CDR3 is TGTGCCAGCAGTTACTCGAGTAGGAGCTATGGCTACACCTTC. This codes for CASSYSSRSYGYTF. This sequence joins TRBV6-5 and TRBJ1-2; D is ambiguous. V lost 0 bases, J lost 4 bases, and 9 bases lay in between. CDR1 is MNHEY and CDR2 is SVGAGI in the germline V gene. The CDR3 spans 14 residues.

This chain joins TRBV28 and TRBJ2-7; no reliable D call. The CDR3 is 15 residues long. Looked up from germline, CDR1 is MDHEN and CDR2 is SYDVKM. V was shortened by 6 bases and J by 1 base, with 16 bases between the two germline ends. DNA of the CDR3: TGTGCCAGCAGACCTAGTGGCCCTTATTCCTACGAGCAGTACTTC. It encodes CASRPSGPYSYEQYF. Based on the CDR3 plus reference TRBV28 and TRBJ2-7, the full variable domain is DVKVTQSSRYLVKRTGEKVFLECVQDMDHENMFWYRQDPGLGLRLIYFSYDVKMKEKGDIPEGYSVSREKKERFSLILESASTNQTSMYLCASRPSGPYSYEQYFGPGTRLTVT.

The CDR3 here is CASSSKTAGGKNIQYF. The CDR3 coding sequence is TGTGCCAGCAGTTCGAAAACGGCGGGTGGCAAAAACATTCAGTACTTC. V usage is TRBV6-6 and J usage is TRBJ2-4, with D maybe TRBD2 (5 bases). Trimming stripped 4 bases from V and 3 bases from J, with 16 bases between. The V gene's germline CDR1 is MNHNY and CDR2 SVGAGI (reference sequence). There are 16 residues in the CDR3.

In regard to this clone: The same CDR3 also results from other DNA sequences found in this sample. The chain has TRBV28 and TRBJ1-2, with D unclear. V was clipped by 1 base and J by 6 bases, with 6 bases between them. The CDR3 length is 12 residues. Germline CDR1 reads MDHEN; CDR2 reads SYDVKM. DNA for the CDR3: TGTGCCAGCAGTTTATCTGGGGATGGCTACACCTTC. Translating gives CASSLSGDGYTF.

The chain combines TRBV2 with TRBJ2-7, with unresolved D. The CDR3 spans 15 residues. Deletions cut 2 bases from V and 3 bases from J, with 14 bases between. Per the germline V gene, CDR1 is SNHLY and CDR2 is FYNNEI. The CDR3, as DNA: TGTGCCAGCAGTGAATATAGTCAGTCAGTCTACGAGCAGTACTTC. Translation gives CASSEYSQSVYEQYF. Variable domain in full (rest from reference TRBV2 and TRBJ2-7): EPEVTQTPSHQVTQMGQEVILRCVPISNHLYFYWYRQILGQKVEFLVSFYNNEISEKSEIFDDQFSVERPDGSNFTLKIRSTKLEDSAMYFCASSEYSQSVYEQYFGPGTRLTVT.

The chain joins TRBV27 to TRBJ2-1; no reliable D call. Germline CDR1 is MNHEY and CDR2 is SMNVEV (reference sequence). V lost 7 bases and J lost 8, with 18 bases in between. This CDR3 comprises 14 residues. The CDR3 sequence: CASKPSGNVYEQFF. Here the CDR3 DNA reads TGTGCCAGCAAGCCTAGTGGCAATGTCTATGAGCAGTTCTTC.

The chain is built from TRBV10-3 and TRBJ1-2; 7 bases fit TRBD1. V lost 11 bases, J lost 6 bases, and 12 bases stayed unmatched. This CDR3 region has 13 residues. Germline CDR1 is ENHRY and CDR2 is SYGVKD. The CDR3 protein is CAAGTGDPNGYTF. DNA for the CDR3: TGTGCCGCAGGTACAGGGGATCCCAATGGCTACACCTTC.

The chain couples TRBV5-1 to TRBJ1-2; TRBD1 aligns across 8 bases. V was clipped by 4 bases and J by 4 bases; unmatched bases: 6. This CDR3 is 14 amino acids long. Germline CDR1 is SGHRS and CDR2 is YFSETQ. The DNA for the CDR3 is TGCGCCAGCAGCCTTGCGGACAGGGTCTATGGCTACACCTTC. This gives the protein CASSLADRVYGYTF.